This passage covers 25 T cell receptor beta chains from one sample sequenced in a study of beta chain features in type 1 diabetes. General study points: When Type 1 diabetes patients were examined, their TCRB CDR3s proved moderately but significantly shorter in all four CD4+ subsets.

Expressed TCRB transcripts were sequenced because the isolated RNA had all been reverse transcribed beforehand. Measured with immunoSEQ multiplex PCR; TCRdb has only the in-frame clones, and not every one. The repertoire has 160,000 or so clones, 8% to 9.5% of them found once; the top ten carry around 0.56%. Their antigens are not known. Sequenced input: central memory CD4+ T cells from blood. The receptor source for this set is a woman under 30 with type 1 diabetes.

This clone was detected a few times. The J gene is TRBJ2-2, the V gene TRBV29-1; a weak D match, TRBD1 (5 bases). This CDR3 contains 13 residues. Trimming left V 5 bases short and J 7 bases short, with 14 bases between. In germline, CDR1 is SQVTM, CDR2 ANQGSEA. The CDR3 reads CSVSRDRVGELFF. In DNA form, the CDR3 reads TGCAGCGTTTCTCGTGACAGAGTCGGGGAGCTGTTTTTT.

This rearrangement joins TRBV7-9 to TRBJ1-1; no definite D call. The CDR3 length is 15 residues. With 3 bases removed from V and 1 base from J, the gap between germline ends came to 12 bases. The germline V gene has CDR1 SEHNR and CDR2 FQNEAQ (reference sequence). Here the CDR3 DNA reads TGTGCCAGCAGCTTTCTACCACAGTCGAACACTGAAGCTTTCTTT. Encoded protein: CASSFLPQSNTEAFF.

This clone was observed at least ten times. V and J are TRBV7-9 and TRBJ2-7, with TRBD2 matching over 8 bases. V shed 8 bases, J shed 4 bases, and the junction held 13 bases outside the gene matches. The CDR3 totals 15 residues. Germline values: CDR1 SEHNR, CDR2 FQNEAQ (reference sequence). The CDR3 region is CASGSSGGGPYEQYF. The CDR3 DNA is TGTGCCAGCGGATCGTCGGGCGGGGGGCCTTACGAGCAGTACTTC.

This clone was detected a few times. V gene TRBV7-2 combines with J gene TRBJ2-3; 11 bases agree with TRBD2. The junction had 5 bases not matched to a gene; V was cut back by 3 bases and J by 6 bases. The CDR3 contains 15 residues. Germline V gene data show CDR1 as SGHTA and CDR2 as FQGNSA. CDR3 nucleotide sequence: TGTGCCAGCAGCTTCGGACTAGCGGGTGGCGATACGCAGTATTTT. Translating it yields CASSFGLAGGDTQYF.

CDR3 sequence (DNA): TGTGCCAGCTTTTTCGGGGGAAGCACAGATACGCAGTATTTT. It is translated as CASFFGGSTDTQYF. The rearrangement uses TRBV18 and TRBJ2-3; a weak D match, TRBD2 (6 bases). The CDR3 sequence is 14 residues long. The V gene's germline CDR1 is KGHSH and CDR2 LQKENI. The V and J ends lost 7 bases and 0 bases respectively, with 11 bases between them.

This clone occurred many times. The CDR3 region is CASSVASQETQYF. CDR3 nucleotide sequence: TGTGCCAGCAGCGTAGCGAGCCAAGAGACCCAGTACTTC. This chain connects TRBV9 to TRBJ2-5; D is unresolved. Trimming removed 0 bases from V and 1 base from J, with 4 bases in between. Per the germline V gene, CDR1 is SGDLS and CDR2 is YYNGEE. The CDR3 runs to 13 residues. Looking up the rest from reference TRBV9 and TRBJ2-5 gives the full variable domain: DSGVTQTPKHLITATGQRVTLRCSPRSGDLSVYWYQQSLDQGLQFLIQYYNGEERAKGNILERFSAQQFPDLHSELNLSSLELGDSALYFCASSVASQETQYFGPGTRLLVL.

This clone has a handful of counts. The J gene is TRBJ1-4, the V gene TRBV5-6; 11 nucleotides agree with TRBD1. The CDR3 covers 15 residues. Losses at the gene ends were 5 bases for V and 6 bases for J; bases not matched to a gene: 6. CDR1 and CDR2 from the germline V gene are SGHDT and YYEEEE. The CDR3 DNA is TGTGCCAGCAGTCCCCTGGGACAGGGGGATGAAAAACTGTTTTTT. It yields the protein CASSPLGQGDEKLFF.

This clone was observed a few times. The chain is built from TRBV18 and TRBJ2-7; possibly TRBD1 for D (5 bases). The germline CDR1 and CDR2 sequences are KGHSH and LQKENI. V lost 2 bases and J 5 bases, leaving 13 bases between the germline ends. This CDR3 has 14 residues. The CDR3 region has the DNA TGTGCCAGCTCACCAGGGGCCACTAAGAACGAGCAGTACTTC. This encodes CASSPGATKNEQYF.

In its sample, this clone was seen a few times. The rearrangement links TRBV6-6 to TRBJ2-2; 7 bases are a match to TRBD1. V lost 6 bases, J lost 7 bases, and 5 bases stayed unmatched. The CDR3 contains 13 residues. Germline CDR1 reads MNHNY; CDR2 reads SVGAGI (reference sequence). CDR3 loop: CASSPTGYGELFF. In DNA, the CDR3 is TGTGCCAGCAGCCCGACAGGGTACGGGGAGCTGTTTTTT.

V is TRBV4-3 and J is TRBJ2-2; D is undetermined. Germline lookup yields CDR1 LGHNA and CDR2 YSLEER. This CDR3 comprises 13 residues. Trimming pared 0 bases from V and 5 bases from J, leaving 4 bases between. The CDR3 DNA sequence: TGCGCCAGCAGCCAAGAATTAACCGGGGAGCTGTTTTTT. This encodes CASSQELTGELFF.

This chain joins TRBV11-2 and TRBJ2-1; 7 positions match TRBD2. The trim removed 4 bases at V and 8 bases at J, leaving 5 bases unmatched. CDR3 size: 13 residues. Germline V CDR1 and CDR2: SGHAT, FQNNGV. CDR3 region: CASSSRRGDEQFF. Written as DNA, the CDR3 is TGTGCCAGCAGCTCCCGACGGGGGGATGAGCAGTTCTTC.

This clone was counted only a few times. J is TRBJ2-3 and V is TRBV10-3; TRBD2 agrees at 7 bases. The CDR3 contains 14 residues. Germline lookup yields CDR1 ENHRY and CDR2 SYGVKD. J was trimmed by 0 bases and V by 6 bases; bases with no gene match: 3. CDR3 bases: TGTGCCATCAGCCTTAGCGGGAGCACAGATACGCAGTATTTT. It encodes CAISLSGSTDTQYF.

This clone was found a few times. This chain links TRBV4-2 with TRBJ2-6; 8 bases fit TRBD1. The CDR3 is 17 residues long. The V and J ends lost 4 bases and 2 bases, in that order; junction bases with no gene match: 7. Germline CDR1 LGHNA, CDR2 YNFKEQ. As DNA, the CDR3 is TGTGCCAGCAGCCTGCAGGGGGCGAGCACTGGGGCCAACGTCCTGACTTTC. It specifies CASSLQGASTGANVLTF.

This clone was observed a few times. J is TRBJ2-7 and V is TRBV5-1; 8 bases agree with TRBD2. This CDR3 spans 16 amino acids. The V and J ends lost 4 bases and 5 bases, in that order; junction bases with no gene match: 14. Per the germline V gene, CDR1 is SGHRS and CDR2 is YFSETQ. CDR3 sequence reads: CASSEDLVAGLDEQYF. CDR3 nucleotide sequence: TGCGCCAGCAGCGAGGACCTGGTAGCGGGACTCGACGAGCAGTACTTC. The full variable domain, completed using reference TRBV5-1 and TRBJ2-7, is KAGVTQTPRYLIKTRGQQVTLSCSPISGHRSVSWYQQTPGQGLQFLFEYFSETQRNKGNFPGRFSGRQFSNSRSEMNVSTLELGDSALYLCASSEDLVAGLDEQYFGPGTRLTVT.

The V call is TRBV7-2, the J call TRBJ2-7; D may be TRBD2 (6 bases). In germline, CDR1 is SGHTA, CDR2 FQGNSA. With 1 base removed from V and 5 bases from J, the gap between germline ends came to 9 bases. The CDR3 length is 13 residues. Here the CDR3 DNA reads TGTGCCAGCAGCTTAGGCGGGAACAACGAGCAGTACTTC. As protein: CASSLGGNNEQYF. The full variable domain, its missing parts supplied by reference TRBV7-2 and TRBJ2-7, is GAGVSQSPSNKVTEKGKDVELRCDPISGHTALYWYRQSLGQGLEFLIYFQGNSAPDKSGLPSDRFSAERTGGSVSTLTIQRTQQEDSAVYLCASSLGGNNEQYFGPGTRLTVT.

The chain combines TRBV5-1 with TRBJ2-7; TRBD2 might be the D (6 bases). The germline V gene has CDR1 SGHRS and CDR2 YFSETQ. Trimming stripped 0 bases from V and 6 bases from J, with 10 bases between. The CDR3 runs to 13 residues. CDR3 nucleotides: TGCGCCAGCAGCTTGGGGTTGGGGGGCGAGCAGTACTTC. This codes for CASSLGLGGEQYF.

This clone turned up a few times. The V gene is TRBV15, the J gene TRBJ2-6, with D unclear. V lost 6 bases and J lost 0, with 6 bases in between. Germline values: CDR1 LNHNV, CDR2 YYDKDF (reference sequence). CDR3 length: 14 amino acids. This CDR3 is CATRGFSGANVLTF. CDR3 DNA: TGTGCCACCAGGGGCTTCTCTGGGGCCAACGTCCTGACTTTC.

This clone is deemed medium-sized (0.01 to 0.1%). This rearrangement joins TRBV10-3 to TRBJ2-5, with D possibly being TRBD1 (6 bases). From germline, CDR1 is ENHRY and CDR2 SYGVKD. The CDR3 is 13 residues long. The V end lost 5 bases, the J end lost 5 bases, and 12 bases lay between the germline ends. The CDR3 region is CAISPQGLETQYF. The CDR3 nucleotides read TGTGCCATCAGTCCCCAGGGGCTGGAGACCCAGTACTTC.

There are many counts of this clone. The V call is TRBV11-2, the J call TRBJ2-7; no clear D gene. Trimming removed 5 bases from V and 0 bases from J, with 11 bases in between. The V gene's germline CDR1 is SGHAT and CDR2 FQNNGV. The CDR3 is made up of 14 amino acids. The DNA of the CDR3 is TGTGCCAGCAGCACCTCAGAAGACTCCTACGAGCAGTACTTC. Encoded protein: CASSTSEDSYEQYF.

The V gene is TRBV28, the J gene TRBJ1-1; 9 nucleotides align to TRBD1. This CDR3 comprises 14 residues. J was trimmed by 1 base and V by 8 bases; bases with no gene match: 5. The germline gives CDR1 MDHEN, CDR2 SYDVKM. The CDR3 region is CASLPGQGNTEAFF. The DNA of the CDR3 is TGTGCCAGCTTACCGGGACAGGGGAACACTGAAGCTTTCTTT.

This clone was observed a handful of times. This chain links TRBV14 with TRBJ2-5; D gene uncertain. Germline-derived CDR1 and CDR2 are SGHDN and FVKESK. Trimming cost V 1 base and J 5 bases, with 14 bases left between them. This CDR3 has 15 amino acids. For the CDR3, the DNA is TGTGCCAGCAGCCAAGCCGTTCACTTAGCCGAGACCCAGTACTTC. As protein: CASSQAVHLAETQYF.

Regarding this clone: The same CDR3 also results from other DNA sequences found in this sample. CDR3 bases: TGCAGTGCTAGATCACTCTACGAGCAGTACTTC. This sequence encodes CSARSLYEQYF. This chain uses TRBV20-1 with TRBJ2-7; D is ambiguous. Trimming took off 2 bases at V and 3 bases at J, with 5 bases between the two ends. The CDR3 is made up of 11 amino acids. Germline CDR1 is DFQATT and CDR2 is SNEGSKA (reference sequence).

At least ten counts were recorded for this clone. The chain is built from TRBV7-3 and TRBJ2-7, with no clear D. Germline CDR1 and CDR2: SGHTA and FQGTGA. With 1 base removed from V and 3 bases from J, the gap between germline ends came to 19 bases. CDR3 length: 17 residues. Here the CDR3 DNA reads TGTGCCAGCAGCTTAAGGCGTCAGCGCAAACTGTACTACGAGCAGTACTTC. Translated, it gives CASSLRRQRKLYYEQYF. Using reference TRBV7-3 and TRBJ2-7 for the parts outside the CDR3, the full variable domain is GAGVSQTPSNKVTEKGKYVELRCDPISGHTALYWYRQSLGQGPEFLIYFQGTGAADDSGLPNDRFFAVRPEGSVSTLKIQRTERGDSAVYLCASSLRRQRKLYYEQYFGPGTRLTVT.

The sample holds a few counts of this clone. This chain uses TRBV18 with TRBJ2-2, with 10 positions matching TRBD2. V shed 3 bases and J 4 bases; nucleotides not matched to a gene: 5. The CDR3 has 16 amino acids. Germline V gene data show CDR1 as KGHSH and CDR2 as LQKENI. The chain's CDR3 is CASSPPKRGGTGELFF. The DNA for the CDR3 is TGTGCCAGCTCACCGCCCAAGCGGGGGGGCACCGGGGAGCTGTTTTTT.

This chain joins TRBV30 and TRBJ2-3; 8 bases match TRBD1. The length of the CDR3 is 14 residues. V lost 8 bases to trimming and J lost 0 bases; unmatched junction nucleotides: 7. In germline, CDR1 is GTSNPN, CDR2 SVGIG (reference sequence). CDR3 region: CARTQGASTDTQYF. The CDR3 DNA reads TGTGCCCGTACCCAGGGGGCGAGCACAGATACGCAGTATTTT.